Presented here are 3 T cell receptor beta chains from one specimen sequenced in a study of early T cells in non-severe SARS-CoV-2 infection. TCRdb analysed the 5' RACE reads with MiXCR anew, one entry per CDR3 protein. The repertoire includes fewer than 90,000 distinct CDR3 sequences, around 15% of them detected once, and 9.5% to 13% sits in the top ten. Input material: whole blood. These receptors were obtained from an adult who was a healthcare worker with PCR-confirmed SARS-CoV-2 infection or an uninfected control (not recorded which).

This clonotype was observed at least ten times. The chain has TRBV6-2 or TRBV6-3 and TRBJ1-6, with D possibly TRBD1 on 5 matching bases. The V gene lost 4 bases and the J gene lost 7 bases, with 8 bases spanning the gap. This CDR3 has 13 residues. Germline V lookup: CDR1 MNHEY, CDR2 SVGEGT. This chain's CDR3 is CASSSTENSPLHF. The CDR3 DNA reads TGTGCCAGCAGTTCGACAGAGAATTCACCCCTCCACTTT.

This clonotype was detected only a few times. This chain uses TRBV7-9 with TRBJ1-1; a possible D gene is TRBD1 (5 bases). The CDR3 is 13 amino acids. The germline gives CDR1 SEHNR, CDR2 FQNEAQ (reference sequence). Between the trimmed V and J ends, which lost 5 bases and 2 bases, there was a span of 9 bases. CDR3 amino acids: CASSPGTNTEAFF. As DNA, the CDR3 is TGTGCCAGCAGCCCCGGGACCAACACTGAAGCTTTCTTT.

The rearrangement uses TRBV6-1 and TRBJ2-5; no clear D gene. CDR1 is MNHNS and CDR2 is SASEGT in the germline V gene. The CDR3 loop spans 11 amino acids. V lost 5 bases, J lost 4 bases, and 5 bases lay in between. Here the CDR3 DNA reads TGTGCCAGCAGTAGAACAGAGACCCAGTACTTC. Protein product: CASSRTETQYF.